These 23 T cell receptor beta chains were sequenced from one sample in a study of cytomegalovirus exposure and HLA in healthy donors. The PCR contained 60 Vbeta and 13 Jbeta primers. Profiling relied on immunoSEQ multiplex PCR, and the TCRdb table lists in-frame clones only, not all of them. Among 150,000 to 200,000 clones listed, 70% to 80% were seen once. The sequencing sample was made of PBMCs. Source of these receptors: a man aged 25-45 years in good health and CMV-seropositive.

The chain recombines TRBV7-3 with TRBJ2-7; 7 bases are shared with TRBD1. The CDR3 extends over 14 amino acids. The V gene end was trimmed by 0 bases and the J gene end by 6 bases; junction bases not matched to a gene: 5. Germline-derived CDR1 and CDR2 are SGHTA and FQGTGA. The CDR3 spells CASSLTGQLPEQYF. CDR3 in DNA: TGTGCCAGCAGCTTAACGGGACAGCTCCCCGAGCAGTACTTC.

The genes are TRBV5-1 and TRBJ2-5; 9 bases agree with TRBD2. CDR1 and CDR2 from the germline V gene are SGHRS and YFSETQ. Unmatched junction bases numbered 4, after V lost 0 bases and J lost 4 bases. The CDR3 contains 15 residues. The DNA for the CDR3 is TGCGCCAGCAGCTTGGCTAGCGGGGAGGGAGAGACCCAGTACTTC. Encoded protein: CASSLASGEGETQYF.

V usage is TRBV4-1 and J usage is TRBJ2-5; tentative D call: TRBD2 (5 bases). V gave up 4 bases and J gave up 4 bases, with 13 bases separating them. Germline lookup yields CDR1 MGHRA and CDR2 YSYEKL. The CDR3 totals 14 residues. CDR3 in amino acids: CASSPLGGAETQYF. CDR3 in DNA: TGCGCCAGCAGCCCCTTAGGAGGAGCAGAGACCCAGTACTTC.

This chain joins TRBV6-4 and TRBJ2-1; maybe TRBD2 (5 bases). CDR1 is MRHNA and CDR2 is SNTAGT in the germline V gene. Trimming stripped 2 bases from V and 1 base from J, with 6 bases between. The CDR3 totals 14 residues. DNA for the CDR3: TGTGCCAGCAGTGACAGCGGTTCCTACAATGAGCAGTTCTTC. Its translation: CASSDSGSYNEQFF.

This chain joins TRBV6-6 and TRBJ2-7; 9 bases are a match to TRBD1. The junction had 4 bases not matched to a gene; V was cut back by 4 bases and J by 6 bases. The CDR3 sequence is 13 residues long. The germline V gene encodes CDR1 MNHNY and CDR2 SVGAGI (reference sequence). As DNA, the CDR3 is TGTGCCAGCAGTTCCAGACAGGGGGTCGAGCAGTACTTC. Its translation is CASSSRQGVEQYF.

V and J are TRBV30 and TRBJ1-5; D may be TRBD1 (5 bases). Germline values: CDR1 GTSNPN, CDR2 SVGIG (reference sequence). This CDR3 has 13 amino acids. Trimming stripped 5 bases from V and 5 bases from J, with 13 bases between. CDR3 nucleotides: TGTGCCTGGGGCAGGGTAAGGGATCAGCCCCAGCATTTT. This sequence encodes CAWGRVRDQPQHF.

This rearrangement joins TRBV19 to TRBJ2-7; D is perhaps TRBD2 (6 bases). CDR3 length: 13 amino acids. The ends were cut back, 8 bases at V and 0 bases at J, with 11 bases in the middle. The germline V gene has CDR1 LNHDA and CDR2 SQIVND (reference sequence). CDR3 loop: CASGGAVSYEQYF. The CDR3 coding sequence is TGTGCCAGTGGCGGGGCCGTCTCCTACGAGCAGTACTTC. The variable domain in full, completed from reference TRBV19 and TRBJ2-7, reads DGGITQSPKYLFRKEGQNVTLSCEQNLNHDAMYWYRQDPGQGLRLIYYSQIVNDFQKGDIAEGYSVSREKKESFPLTVTSAQKNPTAFYLCASGGAVSYEQYFGPGTRLTVT.

The V gene is TRBV12-5, the J gene TRBJ1-1; no clear D gene. V lost 1 base, J lost 11 bases, and 11 bases lay in between. CDR1 is LGHNT, CDR2 FRNRAP, per germline. The CDR3 is 12 amino acids. CDR3 DNA: TGTGCTAGTGGTTTGGCCCGAGAACGCGCTTTCTTT. Its protein is CASGLARERAFF.

J is TRBJ1-5 and V is TRBV5-1, with D uncertain. Germline CDR1 and CDR2: SGHRS and YFSETQ. This CDR3 is built from 15 residues. Trimming stripped 4 bases from V and 1 base from J, with 12 bases between. CDR3 sequence: CASSDAPGSNQPQHF. CDR3 sequence (DNA): TGCGCCAGCAGCGACGCTCCAGGCAGCAATCAGCCCCAGCATTTT. The full variable domain, its missing parts supplied by reference TRBV5-1 and TRBJ1-5, is KAGVTQTPRYLIKTRGQQVTLSCSPISGHRSVSWYQQTPGQGLQFLFEYFSETQRNKGNFPGRFSGRQFSNSRSEMNVSTLELGDSALYLCASSDAPGSNQPQHFGDGTRLSIL.

This rearrangement joins TRBV6-1 to TRBJ1-4; weak D call: TRBD1 (5 bases). CDR3 length: 17 residues. The V end lost 4 bases, the J end lost 10 bases, and 25 bases lay between the germline ends. Per germline, CDR1 MNHNS and CDR2 SASEGT. CDR3 sequence: CASSALLQVRGRGKLFF. Here the CDR3 DNA reads TGTGCCAGCAGTGCACTCCTACAGGTCAGAGGTAGAGGAAAACTGTTTTTT.

This clone has just a few counts. The rearrangement links TRBV5-1 to TRBJ2-7; TRBD1 matches at 8 bases. Germline lookup yields CDR1 SGHRS and CDR2 YFSETQ. Trimming cost V 5 bases and J 0 bases; bases outside gene matches: 4. CDR3 size: 14 residues. In nucleotides, the CDR3 is TGCGCCAGCAGGCCCGGGACAGGCTCCTACGAGCAGTACTTC. It specifies CASRPGTGSYEQYF.

The chain couples TRBV20-1 to TRBJ2-1; TRBD2 might be the D (6 bases). This CDR3 has 11 residues. The germline V and J ends were trimmed by 3 bases and 8 bases, with 8 bases remaining between them. Germline V gene sequence: CDR1 DFQATT, CDR2 SNEGSKA (reference sequence). The CDR3 nucleotides are TGCAGTGCTAGGGGGGGTTATGAGCAGTTCTTC. Encoded protein: CSARGGYEQFF.

This chain uses TRBV7-6 with TRBJ2-1; D not certain. This CDR3 comprises 11 residues. V was clipped by 6 bases and J by 7 bases, with 7 bases between them. The germline CDR1 and CDR2 sequences are SGHVS and FNYEAQ. CDR3 sequence reads: CASSFENEQFF. The CDR3 DNA is TGTGCCAGCAGTTTCGAGAATGAGCAGTTCTTC.

This rearrangement joins TRBV4-1 to TRBJ2-5; 10 nucleotides align to TRBD2. The CDR3 sequence is 16 residues long. CDR1 is MGHRA and CDR2 is YSYEKL in the germline V gene. J gave up 2 bases and V 1 base, and 4 bases lay outside the gene matches. The CDR3 loop reads CASSQVGAGGQETQYF. For the CDR3, the DNA is TGCGCCAGCAGCCAAGTCGGAGCGGGGGGGCAAGAGACCCAGTACTTC.

This chain links TRBV2 with TRBJ2-5, with 7 positions matching TRBD1. Germline V lookup: CDR1 SNHLY, CDR2 FYNNEI. This CDR3 has 13 amino acids. The junction had 6 bases not matched to a gene; V was cut back by 1 base and J by 10 bases. CDR3 sequence (DNA): TGTGCCAGCAGTGAAGGGGTGCAGGGGGTCCAGTACTTC. It encodes CASSEGVQGVQYF.

This sequence joins TRBV5-4 and TRBJ2-7; no clear D gene. CDR1 and CDR2 (germline): SGHNT, YYREEE (reference sequence). This CDR3 is 14 amino acids long. V lost 0 bases and J lost 0, with 7 bases in between. CDR3: CASSLDSHSYEQYF. CDR3 sequence (DNA): TGTGCCAGCAGCTTGGACAGCCACTCCTACGAGCAGTACTTC.

This clone was counted a few times. The gene calls are TRBV7-2 and TRBJ2-7; TRBD1 matches at 9 bases. The CDR3 consists of 13 residues. Germline loops: CDR1 SGHTA, CDR2 FQGNSA. V shed 4 bases and J 5 bases; nucleotides not matched to a gene: 3. The CDR3: CASSSRTGDEQYF. CDR3 bases: TGTGCCAGCAGCTCCCGGACAGGGGACGAGCAGTACTTC. Full variable domain (outside the CDR3, taken from reference TRBV7-2 and TRBJ2-7): GAGVSQSPSNKVTEKGKDVELRCDPISGHTALYWYRQSLGQGLEFLIYFQGNSAPDKSGLPSDRFSAERTGGSVSTLTIQRTQQEDSAVYLCASSSRTGDEQYFGPGTRLTVT.

The chain is built from TRBV18 and TRBJ1-5; D might be TRBD1 (5 bases). V lost 1 base to trimming and J lost 0 bases, with 13 bases between them. The CDR3 totals 17 residues. In germline, CDR1 is KGHSH, CDR2 LQKENI. The CDR3, as DNA: TGTGCCAGCTCACCACAGACAGTAACGGCTAGCAATCAGCCCCAGCATTTT. This gives the protein CASSPQTVTASNQPQHF.

The chain carries TRBV6-5 and TRBJ2-3; tentatively, D is TRBD2 (5 bases). From germline, CDR1 is MNHEY and CDR2 SVGAGI. This CDR3 is built from 15 residues. The V end lost 6 bases, the J end lost 1 base, and 14 bases lay between the germline ends. Here the CDR3 DNA reads TGTGCCAGCAGCCAACTCGTGGAGGGCACAGATACGCAGTATTTT. Its translation is CASSQLVEGTDTQYF.

The chain joins TRBV4-3 to TRBJ1-4, with TRBD1 identical over 7 bases. Germline assignment: CDR1 LGHNA and CDR2 YSLEER. The CDR3 contains 15 residues. The V and J ends lost 3 bases and 3 bases, in that order; junction bases with no gene match: 4. Here the CDR3 DNA reads TGCGCCAGCAGCCAGGACAGGTTGTCTAATGAAAAACTGTTTTTT. It specifies CASSQDRLSNEKLFF.

The chain is built from TRBV27 and TRBJ2-1; possibly TRBD1 for D (5 bases). Germline CDR1 MNHEY, CDR2 SMNVEV (reference sequence). V lost 6 bases to trimming and J lost 0 bases, with 18 bases between them. The CDR3 has 17 amino acids. The CDR3 DNA sequence: TGTGCCAGCAGACCTACAGGCTCCCCGAGCTCCTACAATGAGCAGTTCTTC. Translated, it gives CASRPTGSPSSYNEQFF.

This chain links TRBV10-3 with TRBJ2-2; 10 positions agree with TRBD1. The CDR3 totals 14 residues. The trim removed 5 bases at V and 5 bases at J, leaving 2 bases unmatched. CDR1 is ENHRY, CDR2 SYGVKD, per germline. For the CDR3, the DNA is TGTGCCATCAGTAAGGACAGGGGGACCGGGGAGCTGTTTTTT. It yields the protein CAISKDRGTGELFF.

This clone appeared a single time. This chain joins TRBV28 and TRBJ2-4; no firm D call. This CDR3 is 13 amino acids long. V lost 5 bases, J lost 15 bases, and 20 bases lay in between. The germline gives CDR1 MDHEN, CDR2 SYDVKM. CDR3 protein: CASSPPEVSSWYF. The CDR3 DNA is TGTGCCAGCAGTCCCCCTGAGGTATCAAGTTGGTACTTC.